Given below is one T cell receptor (beta chain) in context. Its specificity is not known. This entry belongs to a study of T cell responses to AZD1222 COVID-19 vaccine. Germline CDR1 reads MRHNA; CDR2 reads SNTAGT. The CDR3 length is 13 residues. Trimming cost V 6 bases and J 1 base, with 9 bases left between them. Study-wide findings and caveats: White British ancestry dominated among donors, who included more females, and clonal diversity was possibly underestimated. At study baseline, merely roughly 6 AZD1222 recipients were seropositive. Along spike, vaccine-associated CD4 TCRs were found throughout, with dominance at 160-218 and 743-854.

Data came from immunoSEQ multiplex PCR; TCRdb stores just in-frame clones and leaves some out. The sample consists of around 110,000 clones, approximately 85% of them appearing once. The sequence derives from an adult in good health. The chain uses TRBV6-4 and TRBJ1-1; D is perhaps TRBD1 (6 bases). Sequencing was performed on peripheral blood, taken on day 0 of MenACWY control vaccination. The CDR3 protein is CASRQGSNTEAFF. DNA of the CDR3: TGTGCCAGCAGACAGGGTTCGAACACTGAAGCTTTCTTT.